This record covers a single TCR beta chain. At least ten counts were recorded for this clonotype. No antigen is known for it. Per-nucleotide qualities are absent, and no much larger clonotype sits a single base away. These data are taken from a study of identical twins (dated by TCRdb to the mid-2010s). General notes on the study: TCR alpha and beta repertoires from monozygotic twins, unrelated adults of various ages and cord blood were deep-sequenced to test whether fetal clonotypes persist. Replicate twin experiments were performed at different times using different library preparation protocols to rule out contamination. Overall study results and their limits: Conclusions relied on cross-sectional statistical analysis, since the same donors could not be followed over many years. Abundant cord blood beta clonotypes had fewer insertions, young adult naive repertoires showed a similar but weaker trend, and memory repertoires showed no such trend. Zero-insertion analyses could be partly confounded by invariant T cells such as MAIT and iNKT, although diverse VJ usage argued against such confounding for most clonotypes. Compared with coincidental sharing between unrelated individuals, out-of-frame TCR alpha sequences shared between twins had an excess of sequences with low generation probability. Out-of-frame TCR alpha sharing in monozygotic twins was systematically underestimated by recombination models, whereas sharing between unrelated individuals was in agreement with the recombination models. In beta out-of-frame sequences, excess twin sharing was weaker, because having fewer shared sequences lowered the signal-to-noise ratio.

From the cysteine up to the phenylalanine, the CDR3 has a length of 14 residues. Left in the record is the CDR3 DNA by itself, 42 bases read in frame from the first base. From the germline V gene, CDR1 is SQVTM and CDR2 is ANQGSEA. Trimming removed 7 bases from V and 6 bases from J; the gene matches leave 9 bases unexplained. Every donor was a healthy Caucasian. Three pairs of female monozygotic twins, all aged about 18 to 29 years, made up the twin cohort. The RNA used for TCR libraries was isolated from peripheral blood mononuclear cells. The method behind the library was 5' RACE. Sequencing took place on an Illumina HiSeq 2000. Template switching introduced a universal primer binding site; the final cDNA contained a unique molecular identifier, enabling accurate counting of TCR cDNA molecules. Specific primers in the conserved constant-segment region were used to synthesize first-strand cDNA for the TCR alpha and beta chains. Each cDNA library was double barcoded, with a SMART-Mk sample barcode plus Illumina barcodes, to control for contamination. Two successive PCR steps introduced TruSeq adapter sequences along with Illumina sample barcodes. The Illumina HiSeq platform was used with custom primers to sequence TCR alpha and beta cDNA libraries. For the original study's pipeline: MiGEC was used to process raw reads and extract unique molecular identifiers, and MiXCR was used to find CDR3 positions. Recombination models were inferred per individual with the repgenHMM and IGoR tools using an EM algorithm. The analysis of shared clonotypes was done with the tcR package in R, with sharing normalized by the product of cloneset sizes. Out-of-frame nonproductive sequences were analyzed to study raw recombination free of thymic and clonal selection effects. TCRdb applied fastp at Q25 and MiXCR to the public reads, then kept only in-frame beta chains. Entries are consolidated by CDR3 protein sequence, retaining the most common genes and DNA. The authors' filters were not applied to this entry. This sample comprises 500,000 to 650,000 distinct CDR3 sequences, under 8.5% of them detected only once. Around 1.6% of the sample rests with the top ten.

These data also formed part of another study, on yellow fever vaccine responses in identical twins. The second investigation adds: According to the authors, in identical twins the way T cells responded to vaccination appeared partly convergent and partly personalized. In identical twins, the study followed T cell clones that responded to the vaccine with precision.

The sequenced sample was PBMCs. The chain uses TRBV29-1 and TRBJ2-1, with 10 bases aligning to TRBD1. This sequence was found in a woman aged 18-29 years in good health. The CDR3 protein: CSATGTGAINEQFF. The bases read TGCAGCGCCACCGGGACAGGGGCGATCAATGAGCAGTTCTTC.